The 15 T cell receptor beta chains reported below all come from one sample, sequenced in a study of T cell responses to AZD1222 COVID-19 vaccine. This table comes from immunoSEQ multiplex PCR, and its TCRdb copy is limited to in-frame clones, with some not included. The sample holds under 150,000 clones, just over 90% seen once. Sequenced material: peripheral blood, taken on day 0 of AZD1222 vaccination. The receptors come from an adult in good health.

This clone was found once. V is TRBV4-3 and J is TRBJ2-5; 7 bases align to TRBD2. After removal of 0 bases from V and 3 bases from J, the junction contained 7 bases not matched to a gene. Germline values: CDR1 LGHNA, CDR2 YSLEER. This CDR3 is 16 amino acids long. This CDR3 is CASSQERGGSEETQYF. CDR3 bases: TGCGCCAGCAGCCAAGAAAGAGGCGGGAGTGAAGAGACCCAGTACTTC.

The V and J genes are TRBV7-8 and TRBJ1-5; D not resolved. The CDR3 sequence is 14 residues long. CDR1 is SGHVS and CDR2 is FQNEAQ in the germline V gene. Trimming cost V 5 bases and J 6 bases, with 14 bases left between them. The CDR3 DNA is TGTGCCAGCAGCCTGTTCGACCCCACTCAGCCCCAGCATTTT. Translating it yields CASSLFDPTQPQHF.

The rearrangement uses TRBV27 and TRBJ1-5; D not resolved. The CDR3 loop spans 13 amino acids. Germline CDR1 MNHEY, CDR2 SMNVEV (reference sequence). Trimming removed 3 bases at V and 10 bases at J, with 13 bases between. In DNA form, the CDR3 reads TGTGCCAGCAGTTTCAGTTTAAGCAGCCCCCAGCATTTT. Amino acids: CASSFSLSSPQHF.

The chain recombines TRBV5-1 with TRBJ1-4; 12 nucleotides agree with TRBD1. The V and J ends lost 2 bases and 7 bases, in that order; junction bases with no gene match: 12. The germline CDR1 and CDR2 sequences are SGHRS and YFSETQ. This CDR3 comprises 18 residues. The CDR3 here is CASSFLPGQGARSEKLFF. For the CDR3, the DNA is TGCGCCAGCAGCTTTCTACCGGGACAGGGGGCCCGGAGTGAAAAACTGTTTTTT.

This clone was counted only a few times. The chain has TRBV6-5 and TRBJ2-7, with 8 bases fitting TRBD1. The length of the CDR3 is 15 residues. Germline-derived CDR1 and CDR2 are MNHEY and SVGAGI. Trimming removed 6 bases from V and 1 base from J; junction bases left unmatched: 8. The CDR3 is CASSEPGTGSYEQYF. CDR3 bases: TGTGCCAGCAGCGAGCCCGGGACAGGATCCTACGAGCAGTACTTC.

This sequence joins TRBV4-3 and TRBJ2-6; D remains ambiguous. The length of the CDR3 is 17 residues. V was shortened by 0 bases and J by 0 bases, with 9 bases between the two germline ends. Germline loops: CDR1 LGHNA, CDR2 YSLEER. The CDR3 loop reads CASSQDVIYSGANVLTF. CDR3 sequence (DNA): TGCGCCAGCAGCCAAGATGTCATCTACTCTGGGGCCAACGTCCTGACTTTC.

Here the CDR3 reads CASSPVAGSREQYF. The CDR3 DNA sequence: TGTGCCAGCAGTCCCGTAGCGGGAAGCAGAGAGCAGTACTTC. The gene calls are TRBV27 and TRBJ2-7, with TRBD2 identical over 8 bases. The CDR3 is 14 residues long. Trimming at V came to 5 bases and at J to 7 bases, leaving 10 bases not matched to a gene. CDR1 MNHEY and CDR2 SMNVEV come from the germline V gene (reference sequence).

Written as DNA, the CDR3 is TGTGCCAGCAGTCGCTCAGCGGACCGAAGTGGGACCCAGTACTTC. Amino acid sequence: CASSRSADRSGTQYF. The chain uses TRBV28 and TRBJ2-5; D is perhaps TRBD2 (5 bases). The CDR3 runs to 15 residues. The V end lost 5 bases, the J end lost 7 bases, and 20 bases lay between the germline ends. In germline, CDR1 is MDHEN, CDR2 SYDVKM.

V usage is TRBV24-1 and J usage is TRBJ1-3; weak D call: TRBD1 (6 bases). Per germline, CDR1 KGHDR and CDR2 SFDVKD. The CDR3 sequence is 14 residues long. Trimming cost V 4 bases and J 2 bases, with 8 bases left between them. The CDR3 nucleotides are TGTGCCACCAGTGACGGACAGCCTGGAAACACCATATATTTT. It is translated as CATSDGQPGNTIYF.

This chain joins TRBV9 and TRBJ2-1, with D uncertain. This CDR3 contains 15 residues. V was shortened by 0 bases and J by 0 bases, with 7 bases between the two germline ends. Germline V CDR1 and CDR2: SGDLS, YYNGEE. The DNA of the CDR3 is TGTGCCAGCAGCGTAGGCCCAAGCTCCTACAATGAGCAGTTCTTC. Translating it yields CASSVGPSSYNEQFF.

The chain links TRBV4-3 to TRBJ2-7; maybe TRBD2 (5 bases). V was pared by 0 bases and J by 0 bases, with 18 bases between. Germline loops: CDR1 LGHNA, CDR2 YSLEER. The CDR3 consists of 18 residues. This CDR3 reads CASSQDLGPGSGSYEQYF. CDR3 coding DNA: TGCGCCAGCAGCCAAGATCTAGGGCCGGGATCGGGCTCCTACGAGCAGTACTTC.

This chain links TRBV5-1 with TRBJ1-3; D may be TRBD1 (5 bases). V lost 4 bases, J lost 0 bases, and 14 bases lay in between. Germline loops: CDR1 SGHRS, CDR2 YFSETQ. This CDR3 has 16 residues. Written as DNA, the CDR3 is TGCGCCAGCAGCGAGAACACAGGCTCCTCTGGAAACACCATATATTTT. This gives the protein CASSENTGSSGNTIYF.

The chain carries TRBV28 and TRBJ1-4, with no clear D. This CDR3 is 15 amino acids long. In germline, CDR1 is MDHEN, CDR2 SYDVKM. Trimming took 4 bases from V and 0 from J, leaving 9 bases between them. The CDR3 region is CASSSPGATNEKLFF. In DNA, the CDR3 is TGTGCCAGCAGTTCCCCCGGGGCAACTAATGAAAAACTGTTTTTT.

The chain is built from TRBV6-2 or TRBV6-3 and TRBJ2-7; 8 positions agree with TRBD2. Trimming at V came to 2 bases and at J to 2 bases, leaving 2 bases not matched to a gene. This CDR3 spans 14 amino acids. CDR1 is MNHEY and CDR2 is SVGEGT in the germline V gene. The CDR3 sequence is CASSYGSGAYEQYF. The CDR3 nucleotides are TGTGCCAGCAGTTACGGTAGCGGGGCCTACGAGCAGTACTTC.

J is TRBJ2-2 and V is TRBV24-1, with 9 bases identical to TRBD1. This CDR3 comprises 17 residues. Germline CDR1 is KGHDR and CDR2 is SFDVKD. J was trimmed by 0 bases and V by 3 bases; bases with no gene match: 4. The CDR3: CATSDDRGASNTGELFF. The CDR3 region has the DNA TGTGCCACCAGTGATGACAGGGGGGCTTCGAACACCGGGGAGCTGTTTTTT.